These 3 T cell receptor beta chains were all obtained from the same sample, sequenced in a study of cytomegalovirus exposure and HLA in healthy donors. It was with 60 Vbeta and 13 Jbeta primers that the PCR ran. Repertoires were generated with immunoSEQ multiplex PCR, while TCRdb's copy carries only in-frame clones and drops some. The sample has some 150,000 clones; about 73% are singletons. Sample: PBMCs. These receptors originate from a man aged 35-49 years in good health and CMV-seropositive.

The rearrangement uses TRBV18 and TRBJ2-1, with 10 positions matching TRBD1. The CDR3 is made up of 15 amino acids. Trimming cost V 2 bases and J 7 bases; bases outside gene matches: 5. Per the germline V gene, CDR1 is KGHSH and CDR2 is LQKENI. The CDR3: CASSPVGQGWNEQFF. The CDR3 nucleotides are TGTGCCAGCTCACCAGTGGGACAGGGGTGGAATGAGCAGTTCTTC.

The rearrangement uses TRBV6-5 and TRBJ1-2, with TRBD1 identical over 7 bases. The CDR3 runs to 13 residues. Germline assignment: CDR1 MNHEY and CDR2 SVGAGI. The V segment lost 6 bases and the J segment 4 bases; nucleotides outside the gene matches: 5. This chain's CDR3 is CASRTGTAYGYTF. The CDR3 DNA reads TGTGCCAGCAGAACCGGGACAGCCTATGGCTACACCTTC.

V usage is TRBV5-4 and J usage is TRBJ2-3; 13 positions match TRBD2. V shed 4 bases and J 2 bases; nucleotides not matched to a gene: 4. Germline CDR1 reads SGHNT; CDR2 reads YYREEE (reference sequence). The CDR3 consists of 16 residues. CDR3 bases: TGTGCCAGCAGCCGGACTAGCGGGAGTGTCACAGATACGCAGTATTTT. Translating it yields CASSRTSGSVTDTQYF.